The clone carrying this T cell receptor beta chain came up once. Its antigen is as yet unknown. Germline trimming cut 1 base from V and 3 bases from J; bases unmatched to any gene: 5. In germline, CDR1 is SGHRS, CDR2 YFSETQ. This CDR3 region has 15 residues. The source of the sample is a study of cytomegalovirus exposure and HLA in healthy donors. Study-wide points: The study designated 150 to 200 TCR beta chains cytomegalovirus-associated. The authors considered a cluster of highly shared sequence variants likely to be a sequencing artifact. In presence/absence analyses, roughly uniform sequencing depth across donors was assumed. Prior analysis indicated that the majority of TCR beta V segments exhibited productivity approximately 87% or approximately 30% of the time.

The study ran its PCR with 60 Vbeta and 13 Jbeta primers. Sequenced by immunoSEQ multiplex PCR; TCRdb stores in-frame clones only, minus some. The sample lists 75,000 to 95,000 clones, roughly three fifths occurring once. Material for sequencing was PBMCs. This receptor was taken from a woman aged 30 to 39 in good health and CMV-seronegative. J is TRBJ2-7 and V is TRBV5-1; 9 bases match TRBD2. Written as DNA, the CDR3 is TGCGCCAGCAGCTTGCGTAGCGGGGGAGTCTACGAGCAGTACTTC. This translates into CASSLRSGGVYEQYF. The whole variable domain, filled in from reference TRBV5-1 and TRBJ2-7, reads KAGVTQTPRYLIKTRGQQVTLSCSPISGHRSVSWYQQTPGQGLQFLFEYFSETQRNKGNFPGRFSGRQFSNSRSEMNVSTLELGDSALYLCASSLRSGGVYEQYFGPGTRLTVT.